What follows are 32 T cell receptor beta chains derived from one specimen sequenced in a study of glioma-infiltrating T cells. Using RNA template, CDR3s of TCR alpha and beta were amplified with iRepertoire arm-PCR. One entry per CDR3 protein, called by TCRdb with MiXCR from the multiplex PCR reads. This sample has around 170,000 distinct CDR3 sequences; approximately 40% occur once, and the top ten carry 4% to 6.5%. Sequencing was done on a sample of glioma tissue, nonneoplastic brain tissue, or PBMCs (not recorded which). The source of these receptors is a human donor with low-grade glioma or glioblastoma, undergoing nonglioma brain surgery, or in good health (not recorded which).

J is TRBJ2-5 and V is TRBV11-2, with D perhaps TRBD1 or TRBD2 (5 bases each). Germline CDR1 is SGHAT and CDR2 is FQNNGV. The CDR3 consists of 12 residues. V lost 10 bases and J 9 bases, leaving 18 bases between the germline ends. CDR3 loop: CATKSGLGAQYF. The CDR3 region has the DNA TGTGCCACGAAGTCGGGCTTGGGGGCCCAGTACTTC.

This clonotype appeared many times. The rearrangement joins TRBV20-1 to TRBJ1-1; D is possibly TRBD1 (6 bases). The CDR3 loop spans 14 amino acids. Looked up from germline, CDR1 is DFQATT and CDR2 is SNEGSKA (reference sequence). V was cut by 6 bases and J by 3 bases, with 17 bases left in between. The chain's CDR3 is CSATITGKDTEAFF. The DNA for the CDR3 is TGCAGTGCCACCATTACAGGGAAAGACACTGAAGCTTTCTTT.

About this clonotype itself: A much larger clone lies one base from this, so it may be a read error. The CDR3 region has the DNA TGTGCCATCAGCTTAGTGGCTGGAAGTCGCAATGAGCAGTTCTTC. Translation gives CAISLVAGSRNEQFF. This chain joins TRBV7-9 and TRBJ2-1; unclear D gene. The V gene's germline CDR1 is SEHNR and CDR2 FQNEAQ (reference sequence). This CDR3 region has 15 residues.

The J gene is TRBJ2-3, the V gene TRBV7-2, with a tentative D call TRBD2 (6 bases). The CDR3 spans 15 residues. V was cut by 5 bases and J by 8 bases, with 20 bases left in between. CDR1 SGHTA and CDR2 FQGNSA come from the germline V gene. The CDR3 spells CASSARDFPTATQYF. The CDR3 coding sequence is TGTGCCAGCAGCGCCCGGGACTTCCCAACGGCTACGCAGTATTTT.

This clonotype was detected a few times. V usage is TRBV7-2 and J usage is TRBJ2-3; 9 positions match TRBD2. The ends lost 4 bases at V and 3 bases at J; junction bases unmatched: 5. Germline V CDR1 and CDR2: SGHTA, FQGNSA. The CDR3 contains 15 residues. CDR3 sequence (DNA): TGTGCCAGCAGCTACCCGAGCGGGAGGACAGATACGCAGTATTTT. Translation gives CASSYPSGRTDTQYF.

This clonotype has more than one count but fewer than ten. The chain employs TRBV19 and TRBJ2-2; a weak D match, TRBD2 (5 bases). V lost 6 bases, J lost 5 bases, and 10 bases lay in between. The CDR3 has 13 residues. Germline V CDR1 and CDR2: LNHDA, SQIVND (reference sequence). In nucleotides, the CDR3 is TGTGCCAGTAGGCCCTCGGGGACCGGGGAGCTGTTTTTT. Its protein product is CASRPSGTGELFF.

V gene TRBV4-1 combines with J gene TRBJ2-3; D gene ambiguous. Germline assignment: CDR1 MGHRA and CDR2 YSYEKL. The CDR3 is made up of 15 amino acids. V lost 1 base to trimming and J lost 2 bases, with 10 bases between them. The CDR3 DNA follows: TGCGCCAGCAGCCAAGCACTCGGGTCCACAGATACGCAGTATTTT. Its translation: CASSQALGSTDTQYF.

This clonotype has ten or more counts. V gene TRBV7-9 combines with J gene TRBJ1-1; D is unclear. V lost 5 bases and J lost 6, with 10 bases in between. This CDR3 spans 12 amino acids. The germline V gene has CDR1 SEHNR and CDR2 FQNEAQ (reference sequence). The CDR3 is CASSPQRPEAFF. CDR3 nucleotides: TGTGCCAGCAGCCCCCAAAGGCCTGAAGCTTTCTTT.

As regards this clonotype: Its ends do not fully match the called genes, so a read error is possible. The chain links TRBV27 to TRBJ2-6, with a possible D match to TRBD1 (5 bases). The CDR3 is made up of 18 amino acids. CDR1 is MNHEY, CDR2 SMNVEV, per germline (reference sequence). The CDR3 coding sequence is TGTGCCAGCAGTCCCTCACAGGCCCCTGGGTTAGGGGACAACGTCCTGACTTTC. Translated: CASSPSQAPGLGDNVLTF.

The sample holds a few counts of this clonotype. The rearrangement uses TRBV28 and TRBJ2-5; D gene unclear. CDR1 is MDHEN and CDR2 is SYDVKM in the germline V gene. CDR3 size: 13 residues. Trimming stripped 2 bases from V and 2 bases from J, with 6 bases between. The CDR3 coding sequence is TGTGCCAGCAGTTTACAGAGACAAGAGACCCAGTACTTC. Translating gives CASSLQRQETQYF.

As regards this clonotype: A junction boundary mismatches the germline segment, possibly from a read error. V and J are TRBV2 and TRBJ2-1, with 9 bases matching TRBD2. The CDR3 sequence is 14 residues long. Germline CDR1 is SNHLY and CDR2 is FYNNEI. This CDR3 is CASSGLAGWNEKFF. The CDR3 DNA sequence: TGTGCCAGCAGTGGGCTAGCGGGATGGAATGAGAAGTTCTTC. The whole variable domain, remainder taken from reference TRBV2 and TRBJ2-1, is EPEVTQTPSHQVTQMGQEVILRCVPISNHLYFYWYRQILGQKVEFLVSFYNNEISEKSEIFDDQFSVERPDGSNFTLKIRSTKLEDSAMYFCASSGLAGWNEKFFGPGTRLTVL.

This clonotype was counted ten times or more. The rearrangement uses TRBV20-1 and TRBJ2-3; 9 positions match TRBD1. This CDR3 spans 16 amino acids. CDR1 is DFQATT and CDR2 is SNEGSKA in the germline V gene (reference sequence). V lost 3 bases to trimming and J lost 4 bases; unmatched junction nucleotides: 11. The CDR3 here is CSASPVLGQGADTQYF. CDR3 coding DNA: TGCAGTGCTAGTCCCGTGCTGGGACAGGGAGCAGATACGCAGTATTTT.

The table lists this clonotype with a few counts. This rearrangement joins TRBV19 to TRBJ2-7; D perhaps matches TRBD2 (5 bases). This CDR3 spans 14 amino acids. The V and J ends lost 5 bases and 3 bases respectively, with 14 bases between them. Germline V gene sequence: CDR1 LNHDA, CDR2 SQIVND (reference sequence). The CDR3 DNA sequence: TGTGCCAGTAGTGGCCAAGCTAGCAGCTACGAGCAGTACTTC. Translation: CASSGQASSYEQYF.

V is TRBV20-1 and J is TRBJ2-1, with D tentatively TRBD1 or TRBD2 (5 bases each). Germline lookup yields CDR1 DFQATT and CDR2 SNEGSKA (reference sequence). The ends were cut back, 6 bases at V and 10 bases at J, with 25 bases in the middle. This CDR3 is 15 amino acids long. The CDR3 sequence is CSARCPRRWWDEQFF. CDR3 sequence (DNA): TGCAGTGCCAGATGTCCCCGCAGGTGGTGGGACGAGCAGTTCTTC.

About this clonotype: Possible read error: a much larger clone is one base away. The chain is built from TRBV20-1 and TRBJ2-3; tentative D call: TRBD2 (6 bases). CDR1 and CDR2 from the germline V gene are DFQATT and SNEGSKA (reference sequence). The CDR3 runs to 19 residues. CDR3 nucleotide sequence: TGCAGTGCCGACCTACCAGGCGGGGCTACTGCATCTAGCACAGATACGAAGTATTTT. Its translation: CSADLPGGATASSTDTKYF.

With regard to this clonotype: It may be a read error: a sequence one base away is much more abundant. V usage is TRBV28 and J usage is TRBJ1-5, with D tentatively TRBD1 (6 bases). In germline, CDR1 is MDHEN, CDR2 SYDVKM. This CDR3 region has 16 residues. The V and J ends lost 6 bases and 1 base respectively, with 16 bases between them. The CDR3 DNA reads TGTGCCAGCAGCAAAGCAGGGGTTGTGAGCAATCAGCCCCAGCATTTT. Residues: CASSKAGVVSNQPQHF.

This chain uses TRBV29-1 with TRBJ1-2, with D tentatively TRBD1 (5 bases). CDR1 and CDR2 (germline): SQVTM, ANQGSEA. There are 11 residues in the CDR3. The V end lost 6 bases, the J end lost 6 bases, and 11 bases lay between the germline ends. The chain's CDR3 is CSVGLQDGYTF. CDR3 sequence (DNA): TGCAGCGTGGGGCTGCAGGATGGCTACACCTTC.

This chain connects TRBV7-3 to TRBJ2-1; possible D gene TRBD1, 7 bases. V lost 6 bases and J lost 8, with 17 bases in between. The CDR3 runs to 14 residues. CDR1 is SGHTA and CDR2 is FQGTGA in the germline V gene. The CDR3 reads CASRQGDRDYEQFF. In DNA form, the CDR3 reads TGTGCCAGCAGGCAAGGAGACAGGGACTATGAGCAGTTCTTC.

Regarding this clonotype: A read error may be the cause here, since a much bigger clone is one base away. The CDR3 nucleotides read TGTGCCAGTAGTGGGGGCGCTTTGAACGAGCAGTACTTC. Its protein product is CASSGGALNEQYF. The genes are TRBV19 and TRBJ2-7; maybe TRBD1 (6 bases). V dropped 5 bases and J dropped 5 bases, with 13 bases sitting between them. In germline, CDR1 is LNHDA, CDR2 SQIVND (reference sequence). There are 13 residues in the CDR3.

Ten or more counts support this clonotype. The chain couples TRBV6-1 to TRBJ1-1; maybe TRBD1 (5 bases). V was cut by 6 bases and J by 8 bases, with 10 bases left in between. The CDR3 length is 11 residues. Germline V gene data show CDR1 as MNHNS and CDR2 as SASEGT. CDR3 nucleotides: TGTGCCAGCAGGTACGAGGGGGAAGCTTTCTTT. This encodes CASRYEGEAFF.

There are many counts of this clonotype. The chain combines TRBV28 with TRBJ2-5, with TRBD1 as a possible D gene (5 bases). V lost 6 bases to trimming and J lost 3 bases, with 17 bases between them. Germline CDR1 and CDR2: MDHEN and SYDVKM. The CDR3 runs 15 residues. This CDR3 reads CASSLTPSTEETQYF. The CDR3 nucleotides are TGTGCCAGCAGCCTCACCCCCTCGACAGAAGAGACCCAGTACTTC.

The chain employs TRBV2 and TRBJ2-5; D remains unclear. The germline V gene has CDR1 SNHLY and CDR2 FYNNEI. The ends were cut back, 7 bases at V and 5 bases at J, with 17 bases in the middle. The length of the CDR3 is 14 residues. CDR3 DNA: TGTGCCAGCACCCAAAGGTCCCTATCGGAGACCCAGTACTTC. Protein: CASTQRSLSETQYF.

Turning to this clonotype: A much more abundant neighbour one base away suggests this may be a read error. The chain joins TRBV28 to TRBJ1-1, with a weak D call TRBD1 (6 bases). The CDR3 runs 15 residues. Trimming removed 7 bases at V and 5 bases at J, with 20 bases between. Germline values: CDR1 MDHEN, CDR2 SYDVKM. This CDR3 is CASKIGGTLKTEAFF. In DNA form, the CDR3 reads TGTGCCAGCAAAATCGGTGGGACACTAAAAACTGAAGCTTTCTTT.

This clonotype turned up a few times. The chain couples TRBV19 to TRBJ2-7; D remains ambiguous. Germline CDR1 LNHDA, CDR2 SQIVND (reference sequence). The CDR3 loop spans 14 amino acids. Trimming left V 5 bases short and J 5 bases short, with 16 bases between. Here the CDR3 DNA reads TGTGCCAGTAGTGTGCCCGGGCTATCGAACGAGCAGTACTTC. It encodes CASSVPGLSNEQYF. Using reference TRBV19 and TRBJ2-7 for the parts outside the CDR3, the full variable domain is DGGITQSPKYLFRKEGQNVTLSCEQNLNHDAMYWYRQDPGQGLRLIYYSQIVNDFQKGDIAEGYSVSREKKESFPLTVTSAQKNPTAFYLCASSVPGLSNEQYFGPGTRLTVT.

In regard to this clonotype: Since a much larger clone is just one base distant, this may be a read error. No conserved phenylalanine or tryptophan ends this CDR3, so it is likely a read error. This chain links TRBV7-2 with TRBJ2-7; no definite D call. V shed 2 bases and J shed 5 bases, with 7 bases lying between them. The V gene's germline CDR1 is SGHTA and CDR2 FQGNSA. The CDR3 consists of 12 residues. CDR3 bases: TGTGCCAGCAGCTTAACTACCGACGAGCAGTACTTA. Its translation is CASSLTTDEQYL.

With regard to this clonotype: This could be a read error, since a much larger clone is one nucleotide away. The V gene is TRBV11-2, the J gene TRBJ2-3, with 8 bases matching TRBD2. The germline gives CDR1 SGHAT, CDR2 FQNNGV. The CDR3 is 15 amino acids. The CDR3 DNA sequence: TGTGCCAGAAGCTTCGAGGGACTAGTAACAGATACGCAGTATTTT. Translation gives CARSFEGLVTDTQYF. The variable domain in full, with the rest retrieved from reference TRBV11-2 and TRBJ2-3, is EAGVAQSPRYKIIEKRQSVAFWCNPISGHATLYWYQQILGQGPKLLIQFQNNGVVDDSQLPKDRFSAERLKGVDSTLKIQPAKLEDSAVYLCARSFEGLVTDTQYFGPGTRLTVL.

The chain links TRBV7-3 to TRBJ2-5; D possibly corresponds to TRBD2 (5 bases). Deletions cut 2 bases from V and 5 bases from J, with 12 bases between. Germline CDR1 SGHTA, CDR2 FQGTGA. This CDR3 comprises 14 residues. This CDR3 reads CASSLGGPGETQYF. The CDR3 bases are TGTGCCAGCAGCTTAGGAGGCCCTGGGGAGACCCAGTACTTC.

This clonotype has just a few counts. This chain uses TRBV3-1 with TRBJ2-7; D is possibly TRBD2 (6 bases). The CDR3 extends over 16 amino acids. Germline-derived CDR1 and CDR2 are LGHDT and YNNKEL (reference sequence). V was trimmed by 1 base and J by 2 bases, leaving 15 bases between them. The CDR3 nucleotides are TGTGCCAGCAGCCAAGCCCCACTAGCTGCGGCCTACGAGCAGTACTTC. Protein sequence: CASSQAPLAAAYEQYF.

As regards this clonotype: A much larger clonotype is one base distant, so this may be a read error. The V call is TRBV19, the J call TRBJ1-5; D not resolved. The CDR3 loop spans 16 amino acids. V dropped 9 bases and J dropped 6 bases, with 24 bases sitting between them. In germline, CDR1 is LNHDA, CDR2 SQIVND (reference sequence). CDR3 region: CASNHLNSEDRQPQHF. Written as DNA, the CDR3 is TGTGCCAGCAACCATCTAAACAGTGAGGACCGTCAGCCCCAGCATTTT.

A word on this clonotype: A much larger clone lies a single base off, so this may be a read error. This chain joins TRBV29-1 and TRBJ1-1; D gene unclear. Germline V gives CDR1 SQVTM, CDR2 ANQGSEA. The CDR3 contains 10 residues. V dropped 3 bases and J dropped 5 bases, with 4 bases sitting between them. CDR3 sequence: CSVEGTEAFF. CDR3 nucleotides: TGCAGCGTTGAGGGGACTGAAGCTTTCTTT.

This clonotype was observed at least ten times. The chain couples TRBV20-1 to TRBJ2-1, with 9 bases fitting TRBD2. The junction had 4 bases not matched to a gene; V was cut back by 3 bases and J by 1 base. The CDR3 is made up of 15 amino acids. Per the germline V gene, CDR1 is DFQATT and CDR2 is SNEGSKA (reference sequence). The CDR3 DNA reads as TGCAGTGCTAGCCCCCTAGCGGGGTCCTACAATGAGCAGTTCTTC. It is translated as CSASPLAGSYNEQFF.

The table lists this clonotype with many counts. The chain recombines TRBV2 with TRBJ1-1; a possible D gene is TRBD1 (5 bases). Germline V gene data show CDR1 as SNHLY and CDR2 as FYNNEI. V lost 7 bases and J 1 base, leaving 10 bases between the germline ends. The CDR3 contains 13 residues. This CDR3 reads CASTGQANTEAFF. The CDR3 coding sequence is TGTGCCAGCACGGGGCAGGCGAACACTGAAGCTTTCTTT.